This T cell receptor beta chain was sequenced for a study of metastatic and nonmetastatic thyroid tumors. Whole-study context: Both malignant and benign thyroid patients supplied peripheral blood and tumor or nodule tissue samples, across which the repertoires of these patients were then compared.

As to this clone: Germline and junction disagree at one end, which may indicate a read error.

This CDR3 has 14 residues. None of the patients had undergone any treatment ahead of thyroid surgery. TCRdb reanalyzed the PCR reads with MiXCR. This sample yields 50,000 to 70,000 clones, of which roughly 4.1% are seen a single time; around 22% belongs to the top ten. The clonotype comes from a female donor with papillary thyroid cancer or a benign thyroid nodule (not recorded which). Some clones in this sample may be carry-over from other donors' samples. The V gene is TRBV12-3 or TRBV12-4, the J gene TRBJ1-4; TRBD1 might be the D (5 bases). The sequenced material came from blood. CDR3 loop: CASSPGLGGEKPFF. The CDR3 DNA sequence: TGTGCCAGCAGTCCGGGACTGGGAGGTGAAAAACCGTTTTTT.